This T cell receptor (beta chain) was identified during a study of T cell responses to AZD1222 COVID-19 vaccine. Study results and caveats: Among those given AZD1222, only five or six were seropositive at baseline. A reported finding is that nearly half of spike-specific TCRs target unmutated variant regions. Breadth and depth of Spike-specific TCRs rose after two AZD1222 doses.

TCRdb's table, derived via immunoSEQ multiplex PCR, lists solely in-frame clones and lacks some. The data contain more than 100,000 clones, around 93% of them singletons. Concerning this clone: The antigen remains undetermined.

The V and J ends lost 6 bases and 4 bases respectively, with 3 bases between them. The CDR3 spans 10 residues. Germline CDR1 and CDR2: SEHNR and FQNEAQ (reference sequence). Source: peripheral blood, taken 28 days after the second AZD1222 dose. The receptor was derived from an adult who received the AZD1222 COVID-19 vaccine. This chain connects TRBV7-9 to TRBJ2-5, with D unclear. CDR3 DNA: TGTGCCAGCAGGGGAGAGACCCAGTACTTC. This translates into CASRGETQYF.